Each of the 11 T cell receptor beta chains below was sequenced from the same sample in a study of T cells in localized non-small cell lung cancer. Produced via immunoSEQ multiplex PCR; TCRdb's table is partial and in-frame only. The sample contains around 23,000 clones, 70% to 90% of which appear only once. The sample in question was peripheral blood mononuclear cells, obtained before any cancer treatment. These receptors originate from a male donor at least 60 years old with stage II lung adenocarcinoma.

As for this clone: A read error may produce the germline difference seen at one junction end. The chain couples TRBV10-3 to TRBJ2-5; D gene uncertain. Germline-derived CDR1 and CDR2 are ENHRY and SYGVKD. The CDR3 runs 14 residues. This CDR3 reads CAVSESHLVETQYF. For the CDR3, the DNA is TGTGCCGTCAGTGAGTCCCACCTAGTGGAGACCCAGTACTTC.

J is TRBJ2-1 and V is TRBV12-5; D gene uncertain. There are 14 residues in the CDR3. Germline V CDR1 and CDR2: LGHNT, FRNRAP. Trimming shortened V by 2 bases and J by 5 bases, and 10 bases separated the two germline ends. Here the CDR3 DNA reads TGTGCTAGTGGTTTGCCCCCTCCCAACAATGAGCAGTTCTTC. Its protein product is CASGLPPPNNEQFF. The variable domain in full, completed from reference TRBV12-5 and TRBJ2-1, reads DARVTQTPRHKVTEMGQEVTMRCQPILGHNTVFWYRQTMMQGLELLAYFRNRAPLDDSGMPKDRFSAEMPDATLATLKIQPSEPRDSAVYFCASGLPPPNNEQFFGPGTRLTVL.

This clone was counted once. The J gene is TRBJ2-5, the V gene TRBV27; D may be TRBD1 (6 bases). There are 13 residues in the CDR3. V gave up 6 bases and J gave up 5 bases, with 13 bases separating them. Germline-derived CDR1 and CDR2 are MNHEY and SMNVEV (reference sequence). The CDR3 loop reads CASSRGGWETQYF. The CDR3 region has the DNA TGTGCCAGCAGCAGGGGTGGTTGGGAGACCCAGTACTTC.

The chain links TRBV7-3 to TRBJ2-3; unclear D gene. CDR1 and CDR2 (germline): SGHTA, FQGTGA. This CDR3 spans 17 amino acids. V dropped 5 bases and J dropped 14 bases, with 32 bases sitting between them. CDR3 DNA: TGTGCCAGCAGCCGCACCCCGCCGAGGAGCCTAGGCATGCAGTGGTATTTT. Amino acid sequence: CASSRTPPRSLGMQWYF.

The genes are TRBV21-1 and TRBJ2-5; TRBD2 is the table's D call, not checked against the DNA. TRBV21-1 is marked as a pseudogene. This CDR3 is built from 16 residues. CDR3 sequence reads: CASSTLGLAGVGTQYF. In DNA, the CDR3 is TGTGCCAGCAGCACGTTAGGACTAGCGGGAGTTGGGACCCAGTACTTC.

This chain connects TRBV28 to TRBJ1-2, with D unresolved. The CDR3 length is 12 residues. V was clipped by 3 bases and J by 7 bases, with 9 bases between them. CDR1 and CDR2 from the germline V gene are MDHEN and SYDVKM. The CDR3 protein is CASSFRTTGYTF. For the CDR3, the DNA is TGTGCCAGCAGTTTTCGGACCACTGGCTACACCTTC.

The CDR3, as DNA: TGTGCCAGCAGCTTAGTTCCAGGCGGGAGGAAGGAGGTGGGGTCCTACAATGAGCAGTTCTTC. Residues: CASSLVPGGRKEVGSYNEQFF. The chain has TRBV7-6 and TRBJ2-1; 8 nucleotides align to TRBD2. The CDR3 is 21 amino acids. Trimming cost V 1 base and J 1 base; bases outside gene matches: 18. The germline V gene encodes CDR1 SGHVS and CDR2 FNYEAQ.

The rearrangement links TRBV5-1 to TRBJ2-5, with 9 bases matching TRBD2. The CDR3 contains 14 residues. Germline loops: CDR1 SGHRS, CDR2 YFSETQ. V shed 9 bases, J shed 1 base, and the junction held 7 bases outside the gene matches. In DNA form, the CDR3 reads TGCGCCACATCTACTAGCGGGTTCCAAGAGACCCAGTACTTC. Its protein is CATSTSGFQETQYF.

The chain employs TRBV5-1 and TRBJ2-3; no clear D gene. Germline CDR1 is SGHRS and CDR2 is YFSETQ. The CDR3 totals 15 residues. Trimming removed 0 bases at V and 3 bases at J, with 11 bases between. CDR3 sequence reads: CASSLVADGTDTQYF. The DNA of the CDR3 is TGCGCCAGCAGCTTGGTTGCGGACGGGACAGATACGCAGTATTTT.

The rearrangement uses TRBV7-8 and TRBJ1-6, with no clear D. The CDR3 is 16 residues long. Germline CDR1 SGHVS, CDR2 FQNEAQ. The ends were cut back, 1 base at V and 2 bases at J, with 9 bases in the middle. CDR3 amino acids: CASSLVPDTYNSPLHF. Written as DNA, the CDR3 is TGTGCCAGCAGCTTAGTACCAGACACCTATAATTCACCCCTCCACTTT.

As DNA, the CDR3 is TGTGCCAGCAGGAAAGGGGGCATCAACAATGAGCAGTTCTTC. As protein: CASRKGGINNEQFF. The rearrangement links TRBV27 to TRBJ2-1; 7 bases map to TRBD1. Germline V gene lookup returns CDR1 MNHEY and CDR2 SMNVEV (reference sequence). J gave up 5 bases and V 6 bases, and 7 bases lay outside the gene matches. The CDR3 is made up of 14 amino acids.